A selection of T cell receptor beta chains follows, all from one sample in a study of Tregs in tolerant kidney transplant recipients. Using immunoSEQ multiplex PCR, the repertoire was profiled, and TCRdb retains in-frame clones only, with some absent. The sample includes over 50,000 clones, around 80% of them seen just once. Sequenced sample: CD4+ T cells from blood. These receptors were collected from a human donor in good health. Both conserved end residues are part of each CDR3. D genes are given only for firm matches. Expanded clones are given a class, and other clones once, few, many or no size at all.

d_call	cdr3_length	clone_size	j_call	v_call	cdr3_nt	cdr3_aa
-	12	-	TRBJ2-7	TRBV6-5	TGTGCCAGCCGGGACCGTTTGAATGAGCAGTACTTC	CASRDRLNEQYF
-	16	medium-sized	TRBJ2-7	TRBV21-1	TGTGCCAGCAGCAAAAAAAGGAAGCGGGGGGGCTACGAGCAGTACTTC	CASSKKRKRGGYEQYF
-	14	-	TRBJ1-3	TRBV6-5	TGTGCCAGCAGTCCCTACAGAACTGGAAACACCATATATTTT	CASSPYRTGNTIYF
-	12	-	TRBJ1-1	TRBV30	TGTGCCTCCGGTCAGGGGAACACTGAAGCTTTCTTT	CASGQGNTEAFF
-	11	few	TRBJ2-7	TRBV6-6	TGTGCCAGCAGTTACCTAACGGAGCAGTACTTC	CASSYLTEQYF
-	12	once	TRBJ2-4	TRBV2	TGTGCCAGCAGTGAATACATTGGCGGGCAGTACTTC	CASSEYIGGQYF
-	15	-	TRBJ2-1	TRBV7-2	TGTGCCAGCAGCCAAAATCCGGGTACCTACAATGAGCAGTTCTTC	CASSQNPGTYNEQFF
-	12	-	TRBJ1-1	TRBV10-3	TGTGCCACGGCAGGGCCTAATACTGAAGCTTTCTTT	CATAGPNTEAFF
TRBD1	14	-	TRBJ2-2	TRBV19	TGTGCCAGTAGCGACAGGGCTAACGGCGGGGAGCTGTTTTTT	CASSDRANGGELFF
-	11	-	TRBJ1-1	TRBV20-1	TGCAGTGCCGTCTTTGGGGCTGAAGCTTTCTTT	CSAVFGAEAFF
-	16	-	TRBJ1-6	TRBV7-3	TGTGCCAGCAGCCCTCAAACAGGGACGGGCAATTCACCCCTCCACTTT	CASSPQTGTGNSPLHF
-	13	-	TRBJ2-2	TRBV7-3	TGTGCCAGCAGCTTGGACTATTCCGGGGAGCTGTTTTTT	CASSLDYSGELFF
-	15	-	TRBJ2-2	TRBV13	TGTGCCAGCAGCTACGGGACTCCGAACACCGGGGAGCTGTTTTTT	CASSYGTPNTGELFF
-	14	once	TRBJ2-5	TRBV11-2	TGTGCCAGCAGCTTTGATCGACTCTCGGAGACCCAGTACTTC	CASSFDRLSETQYF
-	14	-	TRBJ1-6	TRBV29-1	TGCAGCGGTGACAGCCACTCCTATAATTCACCCCTCCACTTT	CSGDSHSYNSPLHF
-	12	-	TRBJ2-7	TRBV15	TGTGCCACCAGCAGAGTTGGGTACGAGCAGTACTTC	CATSRVGYEQYF
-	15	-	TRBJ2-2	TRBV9	TGTGCCAGCAGCCTGTTTTCCGGGAACACCGGGGAGCTGTTTTTT	CASSLFSGNTGELFF
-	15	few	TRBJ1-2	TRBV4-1	TGCGCCAGCAGCCAAGATTATAACGGTTACTATGGCTACACCTTC	CASSQDYNGYYGYTF
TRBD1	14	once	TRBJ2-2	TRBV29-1	TGCAGCGTTGTTCCGGGACAGGGAGTGGGGGAGCTGTTTTTT	CSVVPGQGVGELFF
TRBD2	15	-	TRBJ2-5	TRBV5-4	TGTGCCAGCAGCTTGCCGGGACTATCGTTGGGGACCCAGTACTTC	CASSLPGLSLGTQYF
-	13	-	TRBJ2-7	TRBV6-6	TGTGCCAGCAGCTCAGGACCTAACTACGAGCAGTACTTC	CASSSGPNYEQYF
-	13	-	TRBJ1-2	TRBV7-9	TGTGCCAGCAGCTTAGTGGTGGCGCGTGGCTACACCTTC	CASSLVVARGYTF
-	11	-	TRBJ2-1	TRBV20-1	TGCAGCGCTTTGGGGAACAATGAGCAGTTCTTC	CSALGNNEQFF
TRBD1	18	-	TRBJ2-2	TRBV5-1	TGCGCCAGCAGCTTCATCAAATCAGACAGGGGCTACACCGGGGAGCTGTTTTTT	CASSFIKSDRGYTGELFF
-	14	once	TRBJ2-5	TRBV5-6	TGTGCCAGCAGCATCGGGACCGTCCAAGAGACCCAGTACTTC	CASSIGTVQETQYF
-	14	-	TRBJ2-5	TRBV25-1	TGTGCCAGCAGTGAATTCGCGGGGAAAGAGACCCAGTACTTC	CASSEFAGKETQYF
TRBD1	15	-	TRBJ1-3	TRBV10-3	TGTGCCATCAGACCCGACAGGGGCTCGGGAAACACCATATATTTT	CAIRPDRGSGNTIYF
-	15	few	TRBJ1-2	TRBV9	TGTGCCAGCAGCGCCACGGGGGCGGTTAACTATGGCTACACCTTC	CASSATGAVNYGYTF
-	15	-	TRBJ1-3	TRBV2	TGTGCCAGCAGTGACTCCGCCCCAACTGGAAACACCATATATTTT	CASSDSAPTGNTIYF